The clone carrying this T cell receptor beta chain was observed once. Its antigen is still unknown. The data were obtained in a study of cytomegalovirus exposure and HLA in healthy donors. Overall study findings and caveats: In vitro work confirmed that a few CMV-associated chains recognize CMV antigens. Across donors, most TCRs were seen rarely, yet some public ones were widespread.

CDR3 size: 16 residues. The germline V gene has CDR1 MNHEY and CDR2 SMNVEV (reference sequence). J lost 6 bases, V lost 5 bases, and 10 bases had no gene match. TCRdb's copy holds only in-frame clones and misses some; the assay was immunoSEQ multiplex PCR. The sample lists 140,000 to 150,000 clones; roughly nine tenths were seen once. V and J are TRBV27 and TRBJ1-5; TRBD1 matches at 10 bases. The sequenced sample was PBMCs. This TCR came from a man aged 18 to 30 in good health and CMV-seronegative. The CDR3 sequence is CASSLGMTGGVQPQHF. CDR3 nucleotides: TGTGCCAGCAGTCTAGGGATGACAGGGGGCGTTCAGCCCCAGCATTTT.